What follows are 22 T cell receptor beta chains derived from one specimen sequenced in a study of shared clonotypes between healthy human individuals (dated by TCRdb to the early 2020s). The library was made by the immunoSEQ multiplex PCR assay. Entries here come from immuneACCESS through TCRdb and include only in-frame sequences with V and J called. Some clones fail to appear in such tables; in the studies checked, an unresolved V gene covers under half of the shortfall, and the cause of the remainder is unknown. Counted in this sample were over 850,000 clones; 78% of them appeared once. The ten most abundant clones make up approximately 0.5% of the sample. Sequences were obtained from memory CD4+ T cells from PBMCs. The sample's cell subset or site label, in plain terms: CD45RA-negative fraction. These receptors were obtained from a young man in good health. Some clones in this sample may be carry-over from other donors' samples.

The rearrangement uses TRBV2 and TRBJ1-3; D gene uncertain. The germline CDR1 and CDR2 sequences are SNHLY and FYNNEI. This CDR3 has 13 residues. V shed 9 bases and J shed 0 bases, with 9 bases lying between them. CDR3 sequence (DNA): TGTGCCAGATCCCCTAACTCTGGAAACACCATATATTTT. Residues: CARSPNSGNTIYF. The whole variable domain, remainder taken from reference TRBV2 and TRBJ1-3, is EPEVTQTPSHQVTQMGQEVILRCVPISNHLYFYWYRQILGQKVEFLVSFYNNEISEKSEIFDDQFSVERPDGSNFTLKIRSTKLEDSAMYFCARSPNSGNTIYFGEGSWLTVV.

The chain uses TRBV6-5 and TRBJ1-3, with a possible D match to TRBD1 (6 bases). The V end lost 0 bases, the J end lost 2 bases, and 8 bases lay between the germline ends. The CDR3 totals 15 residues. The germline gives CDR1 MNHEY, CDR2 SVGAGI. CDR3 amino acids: CASSYSSGAGNTIYF. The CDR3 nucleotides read TGTGCCAGCAGTTACTCGTCAGGGGCTGGAAACACCATATATTTT.

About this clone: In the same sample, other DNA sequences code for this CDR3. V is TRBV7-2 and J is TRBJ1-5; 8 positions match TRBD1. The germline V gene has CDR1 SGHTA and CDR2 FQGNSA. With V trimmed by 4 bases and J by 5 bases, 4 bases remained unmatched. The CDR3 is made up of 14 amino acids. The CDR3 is CASSSGQGYQPQHF. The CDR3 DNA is TGTGCCAGCAGCTCCGGACAGGGATATCAGCCCCAGCATTTT. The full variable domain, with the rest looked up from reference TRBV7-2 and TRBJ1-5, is GAGVSQSPSNKVTEKGKDVELRCDPISGHTALYWYRQSLGQGLEFLIYFQGNSAPDKSGLPSDRFSAERTGGSVSTLTIQRTQQEDSAVYLCASSSGQGYQPQHFGDGTRLSIL.

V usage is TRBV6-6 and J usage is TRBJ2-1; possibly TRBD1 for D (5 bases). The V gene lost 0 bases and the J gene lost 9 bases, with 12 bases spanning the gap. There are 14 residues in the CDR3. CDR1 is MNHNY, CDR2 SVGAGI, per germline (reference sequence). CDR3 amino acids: CASSYSNIQGEQFF. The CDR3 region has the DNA TGTGCCAGCAGTTACTCCAACATTCAGGGTGAGCAGTTCTTC.

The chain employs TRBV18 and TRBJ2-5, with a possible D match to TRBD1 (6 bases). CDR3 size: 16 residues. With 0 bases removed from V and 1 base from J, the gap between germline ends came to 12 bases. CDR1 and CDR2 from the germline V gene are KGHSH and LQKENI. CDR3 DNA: TGTGCCAGCTCACCACCGAACAGGGCCCCCCAAGAGACCCAGTACTTC. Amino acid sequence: CASSPPNRAPQETQYF.

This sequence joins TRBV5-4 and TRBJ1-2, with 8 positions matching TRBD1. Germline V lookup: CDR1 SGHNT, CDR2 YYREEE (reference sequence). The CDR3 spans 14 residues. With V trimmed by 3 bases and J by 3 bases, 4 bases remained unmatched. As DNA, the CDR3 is TGTGCCAGCAGCTCAGGGGGACAGGACTATGGCTACACCTTC. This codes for CASSSGGQDYGYTF.

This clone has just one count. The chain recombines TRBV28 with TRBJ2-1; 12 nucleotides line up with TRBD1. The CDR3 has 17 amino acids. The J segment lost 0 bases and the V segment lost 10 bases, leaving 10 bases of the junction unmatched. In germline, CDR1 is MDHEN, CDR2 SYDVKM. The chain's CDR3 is CAITGTGGHSSYNEQFF. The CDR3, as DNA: TGTGCCATAACCGGGACAGGGGGCCACAGCTCCTACAATGAGCAGTTCTTC.

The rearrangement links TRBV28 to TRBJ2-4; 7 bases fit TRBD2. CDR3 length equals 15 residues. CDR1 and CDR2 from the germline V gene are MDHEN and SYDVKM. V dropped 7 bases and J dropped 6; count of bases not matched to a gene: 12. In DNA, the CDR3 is TGTGCCAGCACCTTTGTCAGCGGGAATTTAAACATTCAGTACTTC. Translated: CASTFVSGNLNIQYF. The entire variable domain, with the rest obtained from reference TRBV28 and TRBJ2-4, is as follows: DVKVTQSSRYLVKRTGEKVFLECVQDMDHENMFWYRQDPGLGLRLIYFSYDVKMKEKGDIPEGYSVSREKKERFSLILESASTNQTSMYLCASTFVSGNLNIQYFGAGTRLSVL.

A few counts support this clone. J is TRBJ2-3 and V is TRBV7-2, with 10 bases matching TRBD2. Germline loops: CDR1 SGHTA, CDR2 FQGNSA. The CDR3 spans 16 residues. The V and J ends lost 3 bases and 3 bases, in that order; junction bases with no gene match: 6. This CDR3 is CASSFSGRKLTDTQYF. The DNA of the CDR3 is TGTGCCAGCAGCTTTAGCGGGAGGAAGTTGACAGATACGCAGTATTTT. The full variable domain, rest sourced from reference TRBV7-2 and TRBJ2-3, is GAGVSQSPSNKVTEKGKDVELRCDPISGHTALYWYRQSLGQGLEFLIYFQGNSAPDKSGLPSDRFSAERTGGSVSTLTIQRTQQEDSAVYLCASSFSGRKLTDTQYFGPGTRLTVL.

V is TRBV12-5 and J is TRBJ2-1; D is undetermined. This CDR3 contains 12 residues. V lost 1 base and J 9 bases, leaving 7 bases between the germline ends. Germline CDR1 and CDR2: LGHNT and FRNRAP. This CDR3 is CASGLATSEQFF. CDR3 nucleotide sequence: TGTGCTAGTGGTTTGGCCACGAGTGAGCAGTTCTTC.

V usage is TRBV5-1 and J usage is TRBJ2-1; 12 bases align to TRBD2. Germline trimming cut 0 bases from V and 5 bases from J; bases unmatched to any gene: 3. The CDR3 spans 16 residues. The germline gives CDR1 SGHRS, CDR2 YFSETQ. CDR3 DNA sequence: TGCGCCAGCAGCTTGGGACTAGCGGGAGACGACAATGAGCAGTTCTTC. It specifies CASSLGLAGDDNEQFF.

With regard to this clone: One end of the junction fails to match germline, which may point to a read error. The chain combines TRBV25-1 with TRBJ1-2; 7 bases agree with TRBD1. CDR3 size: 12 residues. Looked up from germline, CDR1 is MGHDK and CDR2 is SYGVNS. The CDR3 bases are TGTGCCGGCAGACTGAACAGGGGTGGCTACACCTTC. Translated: CAGRLNRGGYTF.

CDR3 protein: CASSLDLPGQGAIYEQYF. The CDR3 DNA reads as TGTGCCAGCAGCTTAGATCTTCCGGGACAGGGGGCTATATACGAGCAGTACTTC. V is TRBV5-4 and J is TRBJ2-7; 12 bases fit TRBD1. The germline V gene has CDR1 SGHNT and CDR2 YYREEE (reference sequence). The trim removed 2 bases at V and 4 bases at J, leaving 13 bases unmatched. CDR3 length equals 18 residues. The variable domain in full, with the rest retrieved from reference TRBV5-4 and TRBJ2-7, is ETGVTQSPTHLIKTRGQQVTLRCSSQSGHNTVSWYQQALGQGPQFIFQYYREEENGRGNFPPRFSGLQFPNYSSELNVNALELDDSALYLCASSLDLPGQGAIYEQYFGPGTRLTVT.

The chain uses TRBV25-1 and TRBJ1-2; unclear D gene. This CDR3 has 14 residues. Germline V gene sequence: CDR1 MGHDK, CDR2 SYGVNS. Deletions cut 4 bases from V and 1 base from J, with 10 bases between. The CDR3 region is CASSGVGDNYGYTF. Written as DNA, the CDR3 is TGTGCCAGCAGTGGGGTTGGGGATAACTATGGCTACACCTTC.

CDR3 region: CASSLIGVVYNEQFF. Here the CDR3 DNA reads TGTGCCAGCAGCTTAATAGGGGTGGTCTACAATGAGCAGTTCTTC. V and J are TRBV11-2 and TRBJ2-1, with a tentative D call TRBD1 (5 bases). The CDR3 totals 15 residues. Trimming removed 2 bases at V and 3 bases at J, with 11 bases between. The V gene's germline CDR1 is SGHAT and CDR2 FQNNGV. Drawing the rest from reference TRBV11-2 and TRBJ2-1, the complete variable domain is EAGVAQSPRYKIIEKRQSVAFWCNPISGHATLYWYQQILGQGPKLLIQFQNNGVVDDSQLPKDRFSAERLKGVDSTLKIQPAKLEDSAVYLCASSLIGVVYNEQFFGPGTRLTVL.

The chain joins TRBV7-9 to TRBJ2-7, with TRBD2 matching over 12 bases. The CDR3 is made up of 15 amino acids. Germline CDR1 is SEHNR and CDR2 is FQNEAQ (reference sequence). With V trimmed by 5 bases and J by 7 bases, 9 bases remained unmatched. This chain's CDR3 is CASSDLAGGPLEQYF. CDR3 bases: TGTGCCAGCAGCGACCTAGCGGGAGGGCCCCTAGAGCAGTACTTC.

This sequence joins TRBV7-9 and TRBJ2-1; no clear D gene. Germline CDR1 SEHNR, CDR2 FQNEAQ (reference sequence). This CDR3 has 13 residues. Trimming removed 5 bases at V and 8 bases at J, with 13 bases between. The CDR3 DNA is TGTGCCAGCAGCCCCTCCCTCGCATATGAGCAGTTCTTC. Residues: CASSPSLAYEQFF.

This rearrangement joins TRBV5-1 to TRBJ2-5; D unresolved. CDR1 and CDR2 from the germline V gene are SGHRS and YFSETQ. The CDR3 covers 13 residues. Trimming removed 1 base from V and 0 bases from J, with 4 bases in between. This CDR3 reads CASSLQDQETQYF. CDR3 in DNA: TGCGCCAGCAGCTTGCAAGACCAAGAGACCCAGTACTTC.

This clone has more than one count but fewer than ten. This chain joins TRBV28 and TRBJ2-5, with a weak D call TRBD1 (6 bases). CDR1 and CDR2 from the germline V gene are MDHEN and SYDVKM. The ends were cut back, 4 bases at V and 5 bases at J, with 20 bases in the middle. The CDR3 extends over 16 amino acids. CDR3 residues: CASSSYGLTGLETQYF. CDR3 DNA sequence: TGTGCCAGCAGTTCTTATGGGCTAACAGGGCTGGAGACCCAGTACTTC.

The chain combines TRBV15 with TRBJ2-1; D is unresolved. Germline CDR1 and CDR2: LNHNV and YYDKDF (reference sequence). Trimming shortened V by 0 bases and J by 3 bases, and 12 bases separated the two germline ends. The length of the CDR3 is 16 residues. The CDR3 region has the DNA TGTGCCACCAGCAGAGAACGGCAGGTCTTCTACAATGAGCAGTTCTTC. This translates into CATSRERQVFYNEQFF.

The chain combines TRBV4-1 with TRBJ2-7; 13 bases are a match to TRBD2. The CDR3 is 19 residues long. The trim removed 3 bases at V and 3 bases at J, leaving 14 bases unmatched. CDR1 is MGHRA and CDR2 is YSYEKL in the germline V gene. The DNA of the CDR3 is TGCGCCAGCAGCCAGGGGACAGGGCGACTAGCGGGAGGCCTCTACGAGCAGTACTTC. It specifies CASSQGTGRLAGGLYEQYF.

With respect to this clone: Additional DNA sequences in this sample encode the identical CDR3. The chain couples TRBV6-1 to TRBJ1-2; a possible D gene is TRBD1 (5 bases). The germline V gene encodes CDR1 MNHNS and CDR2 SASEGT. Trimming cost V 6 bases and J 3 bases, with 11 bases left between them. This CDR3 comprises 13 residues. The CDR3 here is CASSLREDYGYTF. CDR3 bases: TGTGCCAGCAGCCTCAGGGAGGACTATGGCTACACCTTC.